A selection of T cell receptor beta chains follows, all from one sample in a study of long-term antiretroviral therapy in people with HIV. Assay used: immunoSEQ multiplex PCR; TCRdb lists only in-frame clones, some missing. The data hold some 10,000 clones, with roughly 76% observed a single time. This specimen was unsorted PBMCs, taken at the start of antiretroviral therapy, before treatment. These receptors all come from a man aged 25 to 45 with HIV. The CDR3 runs from the conserved cysteine through the conserved F or W. The D gene is left open where the match is weak. Some rows have no size entry. The others give once, few or many, or a class for an expanded clone.

CDR3nt | CDR3aa | d_gene | j_gene | v_gene | abundance
TGTGCCACCCTACTCGGGACAGGGGAAGCTTTCTTT | CATLLGTGEAFF | TRBD1 | TRBJ1-1 | TRBV27 | .
TGTGCCAGCAGCCAAGATAGGAATCGACTAGCGGGAGATGAGCAGTTCTTC | CASSQDRNRLAGDEQFF | TRBD2 | TRBJ2-1 | TRBV14 | once
TGTGCCAGCAGCTTAGTAGTGGAGACCCAGTACTTC | CASSLVVETQYF | . | TRBJ2-5 | TRBV7-2 | .
TGTGCCAGCAGCTTGGCGACTAGCGGGAGAGGTTTCAAGCAGTTCTTC | CASSLATSGRGFKQFF | TRBD2 | TRBJ2-1 | TRBV5-4 | .
TGTGCCAGCAGCCGGGATTCACCCCTCCACTTT | CASSRDSPLHF | . | TRBJ1-6 | TRBV7-8 | .
TGTGCCAGCAGCTTGACGCCGGTTGGGCAGCCCCAGCATTTT | CASSLTPVGQPQHF | . | TRBJ1-5 | TRBV7-8 | .
TGTGCCAGCAGCTTAGGGGGAAACACCATATATTTT | CASSLGGNTIYF | . | TRBJ1-3 | TRBV7-9 | few
TGCAGTGCTAGACCGGCCGGGGAGCTGTTTTTT | CSARPAGELFF | . | TRBJ2-2 | TRBV20-1 | .
TGCGCCAGCAGTGATTTTGATTCCTACAATGAGCAGTTCTTC | CASSDFDSYNEQFF | . | TRBJ2-1 | TRBV10-2 | .
TGTGCCAGCAGTTACGCAGTTTCCTACAATGAGCAGTTCTTC | CASSYAVSYNEQFF | . | TRBJ2-1 | TRBV6-6 | .
TGTGCCAGCAGCCCCGCGGGGGGATTTGGCCAGCCCCAGCATTTT | CASSPAGGFGQPQHF | . | TRBJ1-5 | TRBV7-2 | once
TGTGCCAGCAGCCTGATAGCGGGGGGGGACGAGCAGTACTTC | CASSLIAGGDEQYF | TRBD2 | TRBJ2-7 | TRBV11-1 | once
TGCGCCAGCAGCGCGGGACAGACAGAAAAACTGTTTTTT | CASSAGQTEKLFF | TRBD1 | TRBJ1-4 | TRBV5-1 | few
TGCAGCGCGGGGGACAGAGCCAAAAACATTCAGTACTTC | CSAGDRAKNIQYF | . | TRBJ2-4 | TRBV29-1 | .
TGTGCCAGCAGCCATCCCGGTATCATGGTTTACGAGCAGTACTTC | CASSHPGIMVYEQYF | . | TRBJ2-7 | TRBV5-5 | .
TGCGCCAGCAGCCAAGATGTTCTAGCGGGACCGACCACCTACGAGCAGTACTTC | CASSQDVLAGPTTYEQYF | TRBD2 | TRBJ2-7 | TRBV4-3 | .